The 17 T cell receptor beta chains reported below all come from one sample, sequenced in a study of blood T cell repertoires in COVID-19. The data were produced by immunoSEQ multiplex PCR, yet TCRdb's version contains in-frame clones alone and is incomplete. This table has about 310,000 clones, roughly 88% appearing once. Sequencing was done on a sample of PBMCs or T cells enriched from blood (not recorded which). All receptors derive from a man aged 25 to 40 who had recovered from COVID-19.

This chain links TRBV5-1 with TRBJ2-7, with 9 positions matching TRBD1. Germline CDR1 and CDR2: SGHRS and YFSETQ. Losses at the gene ends were 9 bases for V and 5 bases for J; bases not matched to a gene: 15. CDR3 size: 15 residues. Here the CDR3 reads CATRRGTGFSHEQYF. DNA of the CDR3: TGCGCCACCAGGCGAGGGACAGGGTTTTCCCACGAGCAGTACTTC.

The chain couples TRBV4-3 to TRBJ2-1; 11 bases fit TRBD2. This CDR3 has 18 amino acids. CDR1 and CDR2 (germline): LGHNA, YSLEER. Trimming removed 0 bases from V and 10 bases from J; junction bases left unmatched: 14. The CDR3 region has the DNA TGCGCCAGCAGCCAAGATACCCCTAGCGGGGGGATAAAAGTGGAGCAGTTCTTC. Translation gives CASSQDTPSGGIKVEQFF.

The chain joins TRBV10-2 to TRBJ2-5, with 8 bases identical to TRBD2. The CDR3 is 13 residues long. Trimming removed 7 bases from V and 1 base from J; junction bases left unmatched: 2. Germline V gene data show CDR1 as WSHSY and CDR2 as SAAADI. CDR3 coding DNA: TGCGCCAGCACCCGGGGGGGCCAAGAGACCCAGTACTTC. This codes for CASTRGGQETQYF.

V usage is TRBV4-2 and J usage is TRBJ2-1; 9 nucleotides line up with TRBD2. The CDR3 is made up of 15 amino acids. Unmatched junction bases numbered 8, after V lost 4 bases and J lost 7 bases. CDR1 is LGHNA and CDR2 is YNFKEQ in the germline V gene. CDR3: CASSRPGLAENEQFF. CDR3 in DNA: TGTGCCAGCAGCCGACCGGGACTAGCAGAGAATGAGCAGTTCTTC.

The V gene is TRBV19, the J gene TRBJ1-3; 12 nucleotides agree with TRBD1. The CDR3 loop spans 17 amino acids. Per the germline V gene, CDR1 is LNHDA and CDR2 is SQIVND (reference sequence). V shed 6 bases and J 1 base; nucleotides not matched to a gene: 7. CDR3 protein: CASRGTGGSISGNTIYF. The DNA for the CDR3 is TGTGCCAGTAGAGGGACAGGGGGCTCGATATCTGGAAACACCATATATTTT.

V is TRBV5-4 and J is TRBJ2-1; TRBD2 agrees at 9 bases. Trimming cost V 4 bases and J 8 bases; bases outside gene matches: 10. Looked up from germline, CDR1 is SGHNT and CDR2 is YYREEE (reference sequence). The CDR3 spans 15 residues. CDR3 in amino acids: CASSPGRGGLYEQFF. In DNA form, the CDR3 reads TGTGCCAGCAGCCCGGGGCGGGGGGGCCTCTATGAGCAGTTCTTC.

The chain employs TRBV5-4 and TRBJ1-1; D gene ambiguous. This CDR3 region has 14 residues. Per the germline V gene, CDR1 is SGHNT and CDR2 is YYREEE (reference sequence). Trimming left V 0 bases short and J 4 bases short, with 10 bases between. The CDR3 loop is CASSLGSSATEAFF. The CDR3 region has the DNA TGTGCCAGCAGCTTGGGGAGTAGTGCCACTGAAGCTTTCTTT.

The CDR3 bases are TGTGCCAGCAGGCCACTAAACTATGGCTACACCTTC. Its translation is CASRPLNYGYTF. V gene TRBV12-3 or TRBV12-4 combines with J gene TRBJ1-2; D gene uncertain. V dropped 6 bases and J dropped 2 bases, with 7 bases sitting between them. CDR3 size: 12 residues.

The chain employs TRBV7-9 and TRBJ1-2, with a possible D match to TRBD1 (6 bases). The V end lost 2 bases, the J end lost 0 bases, and 16 bases lay between the germline ends. The V gene's germline CDR1 is SEHNR and CDR2 FQNEAQ (reference sequence). CDR3 size: 17 residues. CDR3 in amino acids: CASSLIGGQLANYGYTF. CDR3 nucleotide sequence: TGTGCCAGCAGCTTAATTGGTGGACAGTTAGCTAACTATGGCTACACCTTC.

This chain links TRBV19 with TRBJ2-7; TRBD1 agrees at 11 bases. The germline V gene encodes CDR1 LNHDA and CDR2 SQIVND (reference sequence). V shed 6 bases and J 7 bases; nucleotides not matched to a gene: 8. The CDR3 sequence is 14 residues long. CDR3 in amino acids: CASSRDRGFGEQYF. CDR3 coding DNA: TGTGCCAGTAGCCGGGACAGGGGGTTCGGAGAGCAGTACTTC.

The chain uses TRBV10-1 and TRBJ1-1, with D unresolved. Germline V gene sequence: CDR1 WNHNN, CDR2 SYGVQD (reference sequence). V dropped 3 bases and J dropped 7 bases, with 12 bases sitting between them. CDR3 length: 13 residues. This chain's CDR3 is CASSESGVVEAFF. The CDR3 nucleotides are TGCGCCAGCAGTGAATCTGGTGTAGTTGAAGCTTTCTTT.

This clone was seen a single time. The chain joins TRBV5-1 to TRBJ1-4; D may be TRBD1 (5 bases). This CDR3 is 14 amino acids long. From germline, CDR1 is SGHRS and CDR2 YFSETQ. The V end lost 2 bases, the J end lost 6 bases, and 11 bases lay between the germline ends. CDR3 sequence (DNA): TGCGCCAGCAGCTTAAAAGGGGTGGATGAAAAACTGTTTTTT. The encoded protein is CASSLKGVDEKLFF.

This clone was seen a single time. The rearrangement joins TRBV10-3 to TRBJ1-2; no definite D call. V was pared by 2 bases and J by 5 bases, with 18 bases between. This CDR3 contains 16 residues. Per the germline V gene, CDR1 is ENHRY and CDR2 is SYGVKD. The CDR3 loop reads CAISENRNGGNYGYTF. CDR3 sequence (DNA): TGTGCCATCAGTGAGAATCGGAACGGCGGGAATTATGGCTACACCTTC.

V is TRBV5-5 and J is TRBJ1-3; TRBD1 aligns across 7 bases. V was pared by 3 bases and J by 6 bases, with 12 bases of the junction left unmatched. The CDR3 has 16 residues. Germline loops: CDR1 SGHKS, CDR2 YYEKEE (reference sequence). Here the CDR3 DNA reads TGTGCCAGCAGCTCGGACAGGCCCTTAAGTTTAAACACCATATATTTT. It is translated as CASSSDRPLSLNTIYF. The whole variable domain, filled in from reference TRBV5-5 and TRBJ1-3, reads DAGVTQSPTHLIKTRGQQVTLRCSPISGHKSVSWYQQVLGQGPQFIFQYYEKEERGRGNFPDRFSARQFPNYSSELNVNALLLGDSALYLCASSSDRPLSLNTIYFGEGSWLTVV.

The chain uses TRBV25-1 and TRBJ1-4; TRBD1 aligns across 8 bases. J was trimmed by 0 bases and V by 3 bases; bases with no gene match: 3. There are 16 residues in the CDR3. Germline CDR1 and CDR2: MGHDK and SYGVNS. The CDR3 loop is CASSDQTGATNEKLFF. The CDR3 DNA follows: TGTGCCAGCAGTGACCAGACAGGGGCAACTAATGAAAAACTGTTTTTT. The complete variable domain, with remaining parts taken from reference TRBV25-1 and TRBJ1-4, reads EADIYQTPRYLVIGTGKKITLECSQTMGHDKMYWYQQDPGMELHLIHYSYGVNSTEKGDLSSESTVSRIRTEHFPLTLESARPSHTSQYLCASSDQTGATNEKLFFGSGTQLSVL.

The chain couples TRBV9 to TRBJ2-3, with 7 bases lining up with TRBD1. From germline, CDR1 is SGDLS and CDR2 YYNGEE. Trimming cost V 2 bases and J 0 bases; bases outside gene matches: 3. This CDR3 region has 15 residues. The CDR3 sequence: CASSVQGDSTDTQYF. CDR3 nucleotides: TGTGCCAGCAGCGTGCAGGGGGATAGCACAGATACGCAGTATTTT.

This sequence joins TRBV5-8 and TRBJ1-1, with a weak D call TRBD1 (5 bases). The CDR3 runs to 14 residues. Germline V gives CDR1 SGHTS, CDR2 YDEGEE. The V and J ends lost 1 base and 7 bases respectively, with 14 bases between them. The CDR3 loop reads CASSLKGSGGEAFF. DNA of the CDR3: TGTGCCAGCAGCTTGAAAGGGTCGGGGGGTGAAGCTTTCTTT.